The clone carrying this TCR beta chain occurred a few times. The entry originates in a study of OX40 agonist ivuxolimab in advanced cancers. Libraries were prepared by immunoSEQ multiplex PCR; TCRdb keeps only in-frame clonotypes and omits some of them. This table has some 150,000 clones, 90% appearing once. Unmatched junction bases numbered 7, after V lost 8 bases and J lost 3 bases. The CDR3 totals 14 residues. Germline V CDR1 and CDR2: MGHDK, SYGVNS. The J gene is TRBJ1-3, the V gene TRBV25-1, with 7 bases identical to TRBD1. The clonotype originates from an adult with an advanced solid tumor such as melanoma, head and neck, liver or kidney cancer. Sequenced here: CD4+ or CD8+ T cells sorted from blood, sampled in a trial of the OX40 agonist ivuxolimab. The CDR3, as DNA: TGTGCCAGCGGACAGGACCCTAATGGAAACACCATATATTTT. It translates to CASGQDPNGNTIYF.